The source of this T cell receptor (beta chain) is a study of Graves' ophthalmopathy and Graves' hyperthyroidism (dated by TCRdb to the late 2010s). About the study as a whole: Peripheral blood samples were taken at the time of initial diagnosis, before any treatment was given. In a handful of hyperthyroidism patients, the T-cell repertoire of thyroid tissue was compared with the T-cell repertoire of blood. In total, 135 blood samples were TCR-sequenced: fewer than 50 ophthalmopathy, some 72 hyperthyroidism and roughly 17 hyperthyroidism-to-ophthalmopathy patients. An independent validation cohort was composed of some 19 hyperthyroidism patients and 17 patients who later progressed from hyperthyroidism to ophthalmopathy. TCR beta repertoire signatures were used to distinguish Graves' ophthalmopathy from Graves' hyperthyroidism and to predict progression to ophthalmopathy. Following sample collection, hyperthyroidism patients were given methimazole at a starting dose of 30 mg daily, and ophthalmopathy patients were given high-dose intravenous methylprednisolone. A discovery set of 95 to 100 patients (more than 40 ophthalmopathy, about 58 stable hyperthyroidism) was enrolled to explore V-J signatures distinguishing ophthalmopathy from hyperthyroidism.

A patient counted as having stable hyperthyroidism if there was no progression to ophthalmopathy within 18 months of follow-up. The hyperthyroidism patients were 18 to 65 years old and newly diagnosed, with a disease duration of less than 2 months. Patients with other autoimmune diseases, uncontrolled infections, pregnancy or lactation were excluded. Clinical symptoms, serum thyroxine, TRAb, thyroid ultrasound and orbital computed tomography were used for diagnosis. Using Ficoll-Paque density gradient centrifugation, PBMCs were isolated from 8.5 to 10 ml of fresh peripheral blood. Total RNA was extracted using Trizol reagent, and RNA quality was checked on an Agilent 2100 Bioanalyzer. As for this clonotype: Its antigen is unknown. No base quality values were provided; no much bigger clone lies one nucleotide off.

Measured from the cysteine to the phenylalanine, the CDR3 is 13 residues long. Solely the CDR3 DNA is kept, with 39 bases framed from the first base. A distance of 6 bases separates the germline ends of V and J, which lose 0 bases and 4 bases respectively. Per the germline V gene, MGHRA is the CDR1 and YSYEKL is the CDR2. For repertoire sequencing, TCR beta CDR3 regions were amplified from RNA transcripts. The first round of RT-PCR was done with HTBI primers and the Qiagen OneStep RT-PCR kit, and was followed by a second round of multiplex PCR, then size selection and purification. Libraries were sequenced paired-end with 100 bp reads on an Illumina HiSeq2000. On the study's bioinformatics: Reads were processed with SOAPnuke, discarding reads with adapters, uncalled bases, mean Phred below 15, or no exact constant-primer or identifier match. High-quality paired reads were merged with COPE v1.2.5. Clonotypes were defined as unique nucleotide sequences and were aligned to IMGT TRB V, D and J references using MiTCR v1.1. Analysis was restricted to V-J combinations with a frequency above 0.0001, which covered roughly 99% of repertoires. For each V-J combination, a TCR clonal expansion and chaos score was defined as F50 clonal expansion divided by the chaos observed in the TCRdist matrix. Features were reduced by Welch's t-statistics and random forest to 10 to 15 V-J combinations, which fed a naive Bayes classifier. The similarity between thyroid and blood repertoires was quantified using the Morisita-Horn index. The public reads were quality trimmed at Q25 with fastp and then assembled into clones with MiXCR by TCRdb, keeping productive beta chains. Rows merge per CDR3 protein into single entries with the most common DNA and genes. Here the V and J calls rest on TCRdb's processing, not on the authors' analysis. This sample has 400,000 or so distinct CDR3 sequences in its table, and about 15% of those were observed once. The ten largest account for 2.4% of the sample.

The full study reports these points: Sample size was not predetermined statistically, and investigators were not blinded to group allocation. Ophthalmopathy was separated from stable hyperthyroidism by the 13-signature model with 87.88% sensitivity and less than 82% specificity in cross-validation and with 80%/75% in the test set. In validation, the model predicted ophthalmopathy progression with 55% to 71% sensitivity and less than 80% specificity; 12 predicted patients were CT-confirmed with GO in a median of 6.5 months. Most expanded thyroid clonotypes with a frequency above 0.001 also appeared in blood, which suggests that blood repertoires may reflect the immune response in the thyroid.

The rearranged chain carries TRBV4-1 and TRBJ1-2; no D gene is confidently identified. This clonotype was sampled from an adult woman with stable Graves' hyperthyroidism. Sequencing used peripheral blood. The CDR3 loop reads CASSQEVSYGYTF. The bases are TGCGCCAGCAGCCAAGAAGTCAGCTATGGCTACACCTTC.